This T cell receptor (beta chain) was identified in a study of siplizumab effects on memory and regulatory T cells. The study, taken as a whole, reports: In roughly 75-95% of proliferating CD4+ or CD8+ clones, a naive or memory phenotype could not be assigned. Siplizumab cultures yielded proliferating Tregs whose suppressive function was not confirmed. In the presence of siplizumab, alloreactive sequences traceable to unstimulated CD4+ memory cells were significantly reduced.

Sequenced by immunoSEQ multiplex PCR; TCRdb stores in-frame clones only, minus some. The table has approximately 94,000 clones, approximately 94% seen once. The CDR3 has 12 residues. V was shortened by 3 bases and J by 4 bases, with 5 bases between the two germline ends. Germline lookup yields CDR1 SGHDT and CDR2 YYEEEE. Worth noting for this clone: Its target is not known.

This chain connects TRBV5-6 to TRBJ1-5; D is unclear. The origin of this receptor is a human donor in good health. The specimen was CD8+ T cells sorted from blood. CDR3 sequence: CASSYWNQPQHF. CDR3 coding DNA: TGTGCCAGCAGCTATTGGAATCAGCCCCAGCATTTT.